This T cell receptor beta chain originates from a study of glioma-infiltrating T cells. Study-wide findings and caveats: Tissue and blood shared very few CDR3 sequences. Above-expected tissue-blood divergence occurred in all gliomas, most in low-grade ones.

Germline assignment: CDR1 KGHSH and CDR2 LQKENI. V gave up 5 bases and J gave up 8 bases, with 12 bases separating them. CDR3 size: 12 residues. TCR alpha and beta CDR3 regions were amplified from RNA using iRepertoire nested multiplex PCR. TCRdb reanalysed the multiplex PCR reads using MiXCR and keeps one entry per CDR3 protein. This table holds 93,000 or so distinct CDR3 sequences, around 31% found once. A note on this clonotype: No antigen is known for it. A much more abundant neighbour one base away suggests this may be a read error.

The clonotype was recovered from a human donor with low-grade glioma or glioblastoma, undergoing nonglioma brain surgery, or in good health (not recorded which). The sequenced sample was glioma tissue, nonneoplastic brain tissue, or PBMCs (not recorded which). This sequence joins TRBV18 and TRBJ1-1; TRBD1 might be the D (6 bases). This CDR3 is CASSTIGTEAFF. CDR3 bases: TGTGCCAGCTCAACTATCGGGACAGAAGCTTTCTTT.